This T cell receptor (beta chain) stems from a study of T cell responses to AZD1222 COVID-19 vaccine. The CDR3 loop spans 11 amino acids. Germline values: CDR1 SGHTA, CDR2 FQGTGA. The germline V and J ends were trimmed by 5 bases and 14 bases, with 13 bases remaining between them. The data were produced by immunoSEQ multiplex PCR, yet TCRdb's version contains in-frame clones alone and is incomplete. The sample lists 120,000 to 150,000 clones, approximately 89% occurring once. This clone was counted once. The antigen is unknown. Study results and caveats: Among the donors, most were white British and more were female, and clonal diversity was possibly underestimated. A reported finding is that nearly half of spike-specific TCRs target unmutated variant regions.

The chain employs TRBV7-3 and TRBJ1-5, with D unresolved. This receptor was identified in an adult in good health. This specimen consisted of peripheral blood, obtained on day 0 of AZD1222 vaccination. The CDR3 DNA is TGTGCCAGCAGCCCGTGGACGGGGAAGCATTTT. This codes for CASSPWTGKHF.